This TCR beta chain was recovered during a study of cytomegalovirus exposure and HLA in healthy donors. The overall study: Within the Caucasian-associated ancestry cluster were roughly 81% of the approximately 400 genotyped donors. Study results and limitations: A reported reduction in N-insertions relative to the roughly 640-donor mean was seen in an Asian-associated ancestry cluster in a later analysis. Through in vitro validation, three CMV-associated chains were shown to be specific for CMV antigens. Indistinguishability led to the exclusion of some V segments, TRBV6-2 and TRBV6-3 included.

Primers: 60 Vbeta forward and 13 Jbeta reverse. Data came from immunoSEQ multiplex PCR; TCRdb stores just in-frame clones and leaves some out. In the table there are nearly 100,000 clones, roughly 10% of which are singletons. Of note for this clone: Antigen: not known.

Germline CDR1 reads MDHEN; CDR2 reads SYDVKM. The V gene lost 10 bases and the J gene lost 6 bases, with 7 bases spanning the gap. The CDR3 loop spans 11 amino acids. The chain is built from TRBV28 and TRBJ1-6; D is unresolved. The sequenced sample consisted of PBMCs. The receptor comes from a man aged 50 or older in good health and CMV-seropositive. The CDR3 reads CATRGNSPLHF. CDR3 coding DNA: TGTGCCACCCGGGGTAATTCACCCCTCCACTTT.